The 27 T cell receptor beta chains below all came from one sample that was sequenced in a study of OX40 agonist ivuxolimab in advanced cancers. Method: immunoSEQ multiplex PCR; TCRdb's copy keeps in-frame clones and lacks some. The sample has fewer than 70,000 clones, around 87% seen once. Specimen: CD4+ or CD8+ T cells sorted from blood, collected in a trial of the OX40 agonist ivuxolimab. These TCRs come from an adult with an advanced solid tumor such as melanoma, head and neck, liver or kidney cancer.

Only a few counts were recorded for this clone. The chain links TRBV28 to TRBJ1-2, with D unclear. V was shortened by 7 bases and J by 4 bases, with 7 bases between the two germline ends. Per the germline V gene, CDR1 is MDHEN and CDR2 is SYDVKM. The CDR3 is made up of 11 amino acids. CDR3 amino acids: CASKLAYGYTF. The CDR3 coding sequence is TGTGCCAGCAAACTTGCCTATGGCTACACCTTC.

The chain has TRBV30 and TRBJ1-3; D might be TRBD1 (5 bases). The CDR3 totals 15 residues. CDR1 and CDR2 from the germline V gene are GTSNPN and SVGIG (reference sequence). The ends were cut back, 1 base at V and 4 bases at J, with 14 bases in the middle. The DNA for the CDR3 is TGTGCCTGGAGTGCACACCAGGGTGGCGGAAACACCATATATTTT. This gives the protein CAWSAHQGGGNTIYF. Full variable domain (outside the CDR3, taken from reference TRBV30 and TRBJ1-3): SQTIHQWPATLVQPVGSPLSLECTVEGTSNPNLYWYRQAAGRGLQLLFYSVGIGQISSEVPQNLSASRPQDRQFILSSKKLLLSDSGFYLCAWSAHQGGGNTIYFGEGSWLTVV.

The rearrangement uses TRBV28 and TRBJ2-6; unclear D gene. In germline, CDR1 is MDHEN, CDR2 SYDVKM. CDR3 length: 11 amino acids. V was clipped by 2 bases and J by 11 bases, with 4 bases between them. Here the CDR3 reads CASSLRDVLTF. For the CDR3, the DNA is TGTGCCAGCAGTTTAAGGGACGTCCTGACTTTC.

V gene TRBV18 combines with J gene TRBJ1-1, with a weak D call TRBD1 (5 bases). This CDR3 has 14 amino acids. The germline V and J ends were trimmed by 4 bases and 6 bases, with 15 bases remaining between them. Germline assignment: CDR1 KGHSH and CDR2 LQKENI. The CDR3: CASSLSAGRAEAFF. The CDR3 region has the DNA TGTGCCAGCTCACTTTCTGCAGGGCGGGCTGAAGCTTTCTTT.

The chain couples TRBV2 to TRBJ1-6; the D gene is possibly TRBD1 (5 bases). Trimming took 4 bases from V and 0 from J, leaving 10 bases between them. The germline gives CDR1 SNHLY, CDR2 FYNNEI. This CDR3 contains 16 residues. The CDR3 is CASSGGTSSYNSPLHF. Here the CDR3 DNA reads TGTGCCAGCAGTGGCGGGACCAGCTCCTATAATTCACCCCTCCACTTT.

The chain combines TRBV5-5 with TRBJ2-2; the D is unclear. This CDR3 has 15 residues. V lost 0 bases and J 1 base, leaving 7 bases between the germline ends. Germline lookup yields CDR1 SGHKS and CDR2 YYEKEE (reference sequence). In DNA, the CDR3 is TGTGCCAGCAGCTTGGGCAACCAGAACACCGGGGAGCTGTTTTTT. Amino acid sequence: CASSLGNQNTGELFF.

The rearrangement uses TRBV28 and TRBJ2-1; 9 bases match TRBD2. V was pared by 6 bases and J by 5 bases, with 11 bases of the junction left unmatched. This CDR3 region has 16 residues. The V gene's germline CDR1 is MDHEN and CDR2 SYDVKM. In nucleotides, the CDR3 is TGTGCCAGCAGCCTCCGCCCCCTAGCGGGGAACAATGAGCAGTTCTTC. As protein: CASSLRPLAGNNEQFF.

The chain joins TRBV5-5 to TRBJ2-3, with 7 bases matching TRBD2. The length of the CDR3 is 18 residues. The V segment lost 2 bases and the J segment 0 bases; nucleotides outside the gene matches: 12. Germline CDR1 SGHKS, CDR2 YYEKEE (reference sequence). The CDR3 loop reads CASSFGLAERPSTDTQYF. The DNA for the CDR3 is TGTGCCAGCAGCTTTGGCCTAGCGGAGCGCCCTAGCACAGATACGCAGTATTTT.

The V gene is TRBV6-7, the J gene TRBJ2-1; D is possibly TRBD1 or TRBD2 (5 bases each). TRBV6-7 falls under the ORF class, with uncertain function. This CDR3 comprises 14 residues. V lost 1 base and J 6 bases, leaving 10 bases between the germline ends. The CDR3 nucleotides are TGTGCCAGCAGTTACTTCTCAGGGACCAATGAGCAGTTCTTC. This codes for CASSYFSGTNEQFF.

The count of this clone is one. The chain is built from TRBV7-8 and TRBJ2-7, with D perhaps TRBD2 (5 bases). With 1 base removed from V and 3 bases from J, the gap between germline ends came to 7 bases. Germline CDR1 reads SGHVS; CDR2 reads FQNEAQ. CDR3 length: 13 amino acids. Written as DNA, the CDR3 is TGTGCCAGCAGCTTAGGGAGGAGCTACGAGCAGTACTTC. Translated, it gives CASSLGRSYEQYF.

The genes are TRBV28 and TRBJ1-2; 9 bases map to TRBD1. CDR1 is MDHEN, CDR2 SYDVKM, per germline. With V trimmed by 4 bases and J by 8 bases, 8 bases remained unmatched. The CDR3 spans 14 residues. This CDR3 reads CASSSSTGGRGYTF. For the CDR3, the DNA is TGTGCCAGCAGTTCCTCGACAGGGGGTCGAGGCTACACCTTC.

The rearrangement joins TRBV11-2 to TRBJ2-3, with TRBD2 matching over 12 bases. J was trimmed by 4 bases and V by 1 base; bases with no gene match: 6. Germline V gives CDR1 SGHAT, CDR2 FQNNGV. The CDR3 is 17 residues long. For the CDR3, the DNA is TGTGCCAGCAGCTTAGGGTCTAGCGGGAGGGCGGCAGATACGCAGTATTTT. Encoded protein: CASSLGSSGRAADTQYF.

This chain uses TRBV5-1 with TRBJ2-5, with D maybe TRBD1 (6 bases). The germline gives CDR1 SGHRS, CDR2 YFSETQ. Trimming took 0 bases from V and 5 from J, leaving 14 bases between them. The CDR3 is 15 residues long. The chain's CDR3 is CASSLVAGAFETQYF. CDR3 in DNA: TGCGCCAGCAGCTTGGTGGCAGGGGCTTTCGAGACCCAGTACTTC.

V usage is TRBV7-9 and J usage is TRBJ2-3; 12 nucleotides match TRBD2. Germline V CDR1 and CDR2: SEHNR, FQNEAQ (reference sequence). V was pared by 2 bases and J by 6 bases, with 6 bases of the junction left unmatched. The CDR3 is 16 residues long. CDR3 sequence reads: CASSLQLAGGSDTQYF. The CDR3 DNA sequence: TGTGCCAGCAGCTTACAACTAGCGGGGGGTTCGGATACGCAGTATTTT.

This chain joins TRBV11-2 and TRBJ2-2; D is perhaps TRBD1 (6 bases). Germline CDR1 and CDR2: SGHAT and FQNNGV. V was trimmed by 0 bases and J by 5 bases, leaving 13 bases between them. This CDR3 region has 16 residues. For the CDR3, the DNA is TGTGCCAGCAGCTTAGACTTCAGGGGTAGGACCGGGGAGCTGTTTTTT. Protein sequence: CASSLDFRGRTGELFF.

The V and J genes are TRBV27 and TRBJ2-1; TRBD2 is a possible D gene (6 bases). CDR3 length: 16 residues. Trimming stripped 2 bases from V and 5 bases from J, with 16 bases between. In germline, CDR1 is MNHEY, CDR2 SMNVEV (reference sequence). CDR3 region: CASSLGGMLLDNEQFF. As DNA, the CDR3 is TGTGCCAGCAGTTTAGGGGGGATGTTGCTGGACAATGAGCAGTTCTTC.

This chain links TRBV4-1 with TRBJ2-4, with TRBD1 identical over 8 bases. CDR3 size: 16 residues. With V trimmed by 3 bases and J by 4 bases, 8 bases remained unmatched. Germline V gene lookup returns CDR1 MGHRA and CDR2 YSYEKL. CDR3 protein: CASSQDRAGTKNIQYF. In DNA form, the CDR3 reads TGCGCCAGCAGCCAGGACAGGGCAGGTACAAAAAACATTCAGTACTTC.

The rearrangement joins TRBV10-3 to TRBJ1-2; D might be TRBD1 (5 bases). CDR3 length: 15 amino acids. V gave up 7 bases and J gave up 3 bases, with 18 bases separating them. CDR1 is ENHRY, CDR2 SYGVKD, per germline. The CDR3 nucleotides read TGTGCCATCAATGGGCAGGGCACCAATGACTATGGCTACACCTTC. Protein: CAINGQGTNDYGYTF.

This chain joins TRBV5-4 and TRBJ2-7, with 7 bases aligning to TRBD2. With 7 bases clipped from V and 4 bases from J, the junction kept 14 bases outside the gene matches. CDR1 is SGHNT and CDR2 is YYREEE in the germline V gene (reference sequence). This CDR3 has 15 residues. The CDR3 protein is CASSPGAGVWYEQYF. The CDR3 DNA reads TGTGCCAGCTCCCCCGGTGCGGGAGTGTGGTACGAGCAGTACTTC.

This chain links TRBV6-1 with TRBJ2-5; 11 nucleotides agree with TRBD2. The germline V gene encodes CDR1 MNHNS and CDR2 SASEGT. The CDR3 has 14 residues. Trimming took 7 bases from V and 5 from J; bases not matched to a gene: 6. CDR3 sequence reads: CASTATSGMETQYF. The CDR3 DNA is TGTGCCAGCACCGCGACTAGCGGGATGGAGACCCAGTACTTC.

V is TRBV5-6 and J is TRBJ2-7; 10 bases match TRBD1. The CDR3 is 13 amino acids. Losses at the gene ends were 4 bases for V and 4 bases for J; bases not matched to a gene: 2. From germline, CDR1 is SGHDT and CDR2 YYEEEE. CDR3 bases: TGTGCCAGCAGCAAGGGACAGGGGTACGAGCAGTACTTC. Translation: CASSKGQGYEQYF.

The gene calls are TRBV5-1 and TRBJ1-2; tentative D call: TRBD1 (5 bases). With 4 bases removed from V and 3 bases from J, the gap between germline ends came to 13 bases. The V gene's germline CDR1 is SGHRS and CDR2 YFSETQ. This CDR3 region has 14 residues. The CDR3, as DNA: TGCGCCAGCAGCCCGGTGGGGCAGTACTATGGCTACACCTTC. This translates into CASSPVGQYYGYTF. Complete variable domain (other parts from reference TRBV5-1 and TRBJ1-2): KAGVTQTPRYLIKTRGQQVTLSCSPISGHRSVSWYQQTPGQGLQFLFEYFSETQRNKGNFPGRFSGRQFSNSRSEMNVSTLELGDSALYLCASSPVGQYYGYTFGSGTRLTVV.

The CDR3 DNA is TGTGCCAGTAGCCACAGGGGGGGAATGGACGAGCAGTACTTC. As protein: CASSHRGGMDEQYF. V gene TRBV19 combines with J gene TRBJ2-7, with D possibly being TRBD1 (8 bases). This CDR3 is 14 amino acids long. Germline lookup yields CDR1 LNHDA and CDR2 SQIVND (reference sequence). Trimming removed 6 bases from V and 5 bases from J, with 17 bases in between. The whole variable domain, remainder taken from reference TRBV19 and TRBJ2-7, is DGGITQSPKYLFRKEGQNVTLSCEQNLNHDAMYWYRQDPGQGLRLIYYSQIVNDFQKGDIAEGYSVSREKKESFPLTVTSAQKNPTAFYLCASSHRGGMDEQYFGPGTRLTVT.

The chain employs TRBV6-1 and TRBJ2-5, with a tentative D call TRBD1 (6 bases). The CDR3 spans 14 residues. Trimming stripped 6 bases from V and 4 bases from J, with 15 bases between. The germline V gene encodes CDR1 MNHNS and CDR2 SASEGT. In nucleotides, the CDR3 is TGTGCCAGCAGGCAAACCGGACAGCGAGAGACCCAGTACTTC. It yields the protein CASRQTGQRETQYF.

This sequence joins TRBV5-1 and TRBJ2-5, with D possibly being TRBD1 or TRBD2 (6 bases each). Trimming stripped 3 bases from V and 2 bases from J, with 17 bases between. Germline CDR1 and CDR2: SGHRS and YFSETQ. This CDR3 comprises 16 residues. This CDR3 is CASSSAGGKGQETQYF. CDR3 nucleotides: TGCGCCAGCAGCTCCGCCGGGGGCAAGGGGCAAGAGACCCAGTACTTC.

CDR3: CASSSRRSSYEQYF. The CDR3 DNA reads TGTGCCAGTAGTTCCAGGAGGAGCTCCTACGAGCAGTACTTC. The rearrangement joins TRBV19 to TRBJ2-7; a weak D match, TRBD2 (5 bases). CDR3 size: 14 residues. Per germline, CDR1 LNHDA and CDR2 SQIVND (reference sequence). Trimming left V 5 bases short and J 0 bases short, with 11 bases between.

J is TRBJ2-2 and V is TRBV19; 9 positions agree with TRBD1. V lost 6 bases, J lost 5 bases, and 7 bases stayed unmatched. The CDR3 contains 15 residues. Per the germline V gene, CDR1 is LNHDA and CDR2 is SQIVND (reference sequence). This chain's CDR3 is CASSRDRVLTGELFF. CDR3 nucleotides: TGTGCCAGTAGCCGGGACAGGGTGCTAACCGGGGAGCTGTTTTTT. Full variable domain (outside the CDR3, taken from reference TRBV19 and TRBJ2-2): DGGITQSPKYLFRKEGQNVTLSCEQNLNHDAMYWYRQDPGQGLRLIYYSQIVNDFQKGDIAEGYSVSREKKESFPLTVTSAQKNPTAFYLCASSRDRVLTGELFFGEGSRLTVL.